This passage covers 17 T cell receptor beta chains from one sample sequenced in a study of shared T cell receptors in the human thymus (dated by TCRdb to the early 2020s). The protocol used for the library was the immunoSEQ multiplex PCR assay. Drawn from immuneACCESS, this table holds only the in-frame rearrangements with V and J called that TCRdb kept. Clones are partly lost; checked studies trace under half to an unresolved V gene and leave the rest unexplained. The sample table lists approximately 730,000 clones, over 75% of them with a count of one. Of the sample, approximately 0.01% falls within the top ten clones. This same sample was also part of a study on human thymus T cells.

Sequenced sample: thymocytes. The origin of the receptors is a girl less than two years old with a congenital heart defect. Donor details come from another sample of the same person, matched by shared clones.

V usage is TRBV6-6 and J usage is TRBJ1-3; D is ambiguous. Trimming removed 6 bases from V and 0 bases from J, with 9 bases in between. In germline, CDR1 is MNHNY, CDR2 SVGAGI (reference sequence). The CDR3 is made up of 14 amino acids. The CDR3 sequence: CASRTTHSGNTIYF. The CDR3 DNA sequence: TGTGCCAGCAGGACGACTCACTCTGGAAACACCATATATTTT.

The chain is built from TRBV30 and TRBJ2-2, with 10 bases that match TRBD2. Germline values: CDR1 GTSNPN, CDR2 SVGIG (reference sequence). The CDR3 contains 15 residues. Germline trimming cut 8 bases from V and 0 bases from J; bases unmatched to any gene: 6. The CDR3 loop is CAGKGLATNTGELFF. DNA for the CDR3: TGTGCCGGGAAGGGACTAGCGACGAACACCGGGGAGCTGTTTTTT.

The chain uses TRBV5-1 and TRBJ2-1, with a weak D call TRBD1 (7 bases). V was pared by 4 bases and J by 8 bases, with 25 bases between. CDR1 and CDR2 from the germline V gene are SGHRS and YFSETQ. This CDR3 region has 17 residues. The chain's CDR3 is CASSADPRGTDFDEQFF. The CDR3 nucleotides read TGCGCCAGCAGCGCCGACCCCCGCGGGACAGACTTCGATGAGCAGTTCTTC.

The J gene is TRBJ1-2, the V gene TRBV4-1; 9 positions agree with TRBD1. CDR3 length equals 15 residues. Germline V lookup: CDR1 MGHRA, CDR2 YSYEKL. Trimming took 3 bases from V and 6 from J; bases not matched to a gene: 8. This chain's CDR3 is CASSQVRTGGNGYTF. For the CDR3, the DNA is TGCGCCAGCAGCCAGGTTAGAACAGGGGGCAATGGCTACACCTTC.

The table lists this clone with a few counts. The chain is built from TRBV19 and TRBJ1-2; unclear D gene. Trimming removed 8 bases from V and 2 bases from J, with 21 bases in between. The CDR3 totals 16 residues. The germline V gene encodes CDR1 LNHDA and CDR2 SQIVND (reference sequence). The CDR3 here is CASQTDWRNRNYGYTF. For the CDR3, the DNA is TGTGCCAGTCAAACGGACTGGAGAAACCGAAACTATGGCTACACCTTC.

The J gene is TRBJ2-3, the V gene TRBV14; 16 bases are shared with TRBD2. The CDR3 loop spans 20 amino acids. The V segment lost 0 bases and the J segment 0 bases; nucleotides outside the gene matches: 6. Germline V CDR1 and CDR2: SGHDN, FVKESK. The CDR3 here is CASSQDEGLAGGHSTDTQYF. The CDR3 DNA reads TGTGCCAGCAGCCAAGATGAGGGACTAGCGGGGGGGCACAGCACAGATACGCAGTATTTT.

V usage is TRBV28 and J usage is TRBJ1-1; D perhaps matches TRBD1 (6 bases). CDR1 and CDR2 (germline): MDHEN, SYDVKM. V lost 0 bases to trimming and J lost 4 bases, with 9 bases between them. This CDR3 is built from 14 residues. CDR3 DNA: TGTGCCAGCAGTTTATGGGACAGTACCACTGAAGCTTTCTTT. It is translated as CASSLWDSTTEAFF.

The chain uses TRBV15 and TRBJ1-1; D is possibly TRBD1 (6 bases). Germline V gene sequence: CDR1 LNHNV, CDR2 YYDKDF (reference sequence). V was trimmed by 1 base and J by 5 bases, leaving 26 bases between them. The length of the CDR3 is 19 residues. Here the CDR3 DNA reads TGTGCCACCAGCAGAGGGGGGGGCTGGTGGGGCAAAAAGGGGACTGAAGCTTTCTTT. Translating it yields CATSRGGGWWGKKGTEAFF.

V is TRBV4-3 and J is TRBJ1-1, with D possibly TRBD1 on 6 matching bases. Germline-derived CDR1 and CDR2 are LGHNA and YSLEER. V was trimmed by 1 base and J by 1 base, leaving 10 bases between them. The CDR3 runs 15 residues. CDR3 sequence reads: CASSQGRQENTEAFF. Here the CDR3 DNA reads TGCGCCAGCAGCCAAGGCCGACAGGAGAACACTGAAGCTTTCTTT.

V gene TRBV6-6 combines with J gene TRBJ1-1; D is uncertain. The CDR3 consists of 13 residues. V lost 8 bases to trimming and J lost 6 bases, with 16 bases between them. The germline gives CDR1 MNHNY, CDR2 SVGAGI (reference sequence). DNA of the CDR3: TGTGCCAGCGGAGGGAGAGATTCGGCTGAAGCTTTCTTT. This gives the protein CASGGRDSAEAFF.

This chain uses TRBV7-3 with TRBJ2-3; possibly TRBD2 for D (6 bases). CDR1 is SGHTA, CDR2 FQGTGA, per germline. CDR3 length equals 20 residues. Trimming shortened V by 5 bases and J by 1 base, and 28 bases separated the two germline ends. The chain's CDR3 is CASSHAVPGTRGLRTDTQYF. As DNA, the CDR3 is TGTGCCAGCAGCCATGCGGTCCCTGGGACGCGGGGCCTCCGCACAGATACGCAGTATTTT.

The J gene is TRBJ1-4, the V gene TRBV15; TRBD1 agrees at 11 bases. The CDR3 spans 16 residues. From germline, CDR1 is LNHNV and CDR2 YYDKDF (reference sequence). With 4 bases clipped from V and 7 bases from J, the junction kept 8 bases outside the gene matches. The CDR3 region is CATSNSGTGGSEKLFF. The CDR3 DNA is TGTGCCACCAGCAACAGTGGGACAGGGGGATCTGAAAAACTGTTTTTT.

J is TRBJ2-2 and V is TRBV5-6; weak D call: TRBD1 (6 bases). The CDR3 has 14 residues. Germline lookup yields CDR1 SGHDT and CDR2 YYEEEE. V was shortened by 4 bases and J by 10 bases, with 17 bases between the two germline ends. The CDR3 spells CASSEPNGGAELFF. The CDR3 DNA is TGTGCCAGCAGCGAACCTAATGGGGGCGCGGAGCTGTTTTTT.

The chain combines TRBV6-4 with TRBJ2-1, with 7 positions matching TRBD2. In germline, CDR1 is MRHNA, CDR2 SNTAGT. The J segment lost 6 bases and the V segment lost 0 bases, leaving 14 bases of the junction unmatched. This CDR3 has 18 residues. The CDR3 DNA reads TGTGCCAGCAGTGACTCGAATGACCAGCGGGGCCTACCCAATGAGCAGTTCTTC. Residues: CASSDSNDQRGLPNEQFF.

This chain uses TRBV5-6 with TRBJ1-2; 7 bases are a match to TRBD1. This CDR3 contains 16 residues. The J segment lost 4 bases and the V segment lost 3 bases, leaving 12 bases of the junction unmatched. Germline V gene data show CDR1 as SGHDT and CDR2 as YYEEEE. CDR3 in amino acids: CASSYTGTAISYGYTF. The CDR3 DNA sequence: TGTGCCAGCAGCTACACCGGGACAGCCATTTCCTATGGCTACACCTTC.

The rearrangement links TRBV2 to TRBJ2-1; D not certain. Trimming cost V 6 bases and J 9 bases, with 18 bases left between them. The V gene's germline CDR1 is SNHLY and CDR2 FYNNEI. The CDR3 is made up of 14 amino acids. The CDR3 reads CASSYTNSPGEQFF. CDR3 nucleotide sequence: TGTGCCAGCAGCTACACGAACTCGCCGGGTGAGCAGTTCTTC.

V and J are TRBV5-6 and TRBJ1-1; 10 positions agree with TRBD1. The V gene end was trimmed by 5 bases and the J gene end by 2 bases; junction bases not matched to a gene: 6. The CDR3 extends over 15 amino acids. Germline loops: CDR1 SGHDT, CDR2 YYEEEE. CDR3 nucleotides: TGTGCCAGCAGGGACAGGGGGGTGGATAACACTGAAGCTTTCTTT. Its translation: CASRDRGVDNTEAFF.